This T cell receptor (beta chain) was retrieved from a study of cytomegalovirus exposure and HLA in healthy donors. Per germline, CDR1 LNHNV and CDR2 YYDKDF (reference sequence). The CDR3 is made up of 17 amino acids. The V end lost 0 bases, the J end lost 4 bases, and 18 bases lay between the germline ends. Profiling relied on immunoSEQ multiplex PCR, and the TCRdb table lists in-frame clones only, not all of them. The sample records about 79,000 clones, approximately 93% being singletons. The sample consisted of PBMCs. This clonotype originated in a woman in her twenties or thirties in good health and CMV-seronegative. This sequence joins TRBV15 and TRBJ1-2; maybe TRBD1 (6 bases). CDR3 in DNA: TGTGCCACCAGCAGAGATTCTGGACAGCTCTTTGGCTATGGCTACACCTTC. The encoded protein is CATSRDSGQLFGYGYTF.